Below are 18 T cell receptor beta chains sequenced from a single sample in a study of T cell responses to AZD1222 COVID-19 vaccine. Only in-frame clones appear in the TCRdb table, and some are missing; sequencing was by immunoSEQ multiplex PCR. The repertoire has roughly 180,000 clones, 75% to 95% of them found once; the top ten carry less than 3%. The sequencing here drew on peripheral blood, taken on day 0 of AZD1222 vaccination. The source of these receptors is an adult in good health.

CDR3 sequence: CASSSGSSYNEQFF. Written as DNA, the CDR3 is TGTGCCAGCTCGTCGGGCAGCTCCTACAATGAGCAGTTCTTC. V is TRBV27 and J is TRBJ2-1, with no clear D. Trimming cost V 8 bases and J 0 bases, with 11 bases left between them. From germline, CDR1 is MNHEY and CDR2 SMNVEV (reference sequence). The CDR3 covers 14 residues.

The chain uses TRBV5-4 and TRBJ1-2; 7 bases align to TRBD1. Germline CDR1 and CDR2: SGHNT and YYREEE (reference sequence). This CDR3 contains 13 residues. V was pared by 4 bases and J by 3 bases, with 3 bases of the junction left unmatched. CDR3 sequence: CASSSGTDYGYTF. The CDR3 region has the DNA TGTGCCAGCAGCAGCGGGACAGACTATGGCTACACCTTC.

The V and J genes are TRBV6-6 and TRBJ2-7; 8 nucleotides line up with TRBD2. V dropped 6 bases and J dropped 6; count of bases not matched to a gene: 4. From germline, CDR1 is MNHNY and CDR2 SVGAGI (reference sequence). This CDR3 contains 12 residues. The CDR3 region is CASRGLASEQYF. In DNA, the CDR3 is TGTGCCAGCAGAGGACTAGCAAGCGAGCAGTACTTC.

CDR3 sequence (DNA): TGTGCCAGCAGCCAGGACAGGGGTATCAATCAGCCCCAGCATTTT. It is translated as CASSQDRGINQPQHF. This sequence joins TRBV7-6 and TRBJ1-5, with 9 bases matching TRBD1. The length of the CDR3 is 15 residues. Germline V gene lookup returns CDR1 SGHVS and CDR2 FNYEAQ. With V trimmed by 5 bases and J by 3 bases, 5 bases remained unmatched.

V is TRBV3-1 (or the pseudogene TRBV3-2) and J is TRBJ1-2, with D hard to call. Trimming took 3 bases from V and 6 from J, leaving 5 bases between them. Germline V gives CDR1 LGHDT, CDR2 YNNKEL (reference sequence). The CDR3 runs 11 residues. The CDR3 DNA reads TGTGCCAGCAGCCAGCGACATGGCTACACCTTC. Encoded protein: CASSQRHGYTF.

The chain has TRBV6-1 and TRBJ2-7, with TRBD2 as a possible D gene (6 bases). V was trimmed by 0 bases and J by 7 bases, leaving 16 bases between them. The CDR3 extends over 15 amino acids. CDR1 is MNHNS and CDR2 is SASEGT in the germline V gene. The CDR3 sequence: CASSEAPAGTWEQYF. For the CDR3, the DNA is TGTGCCAGCAGTGAAGCCCCCGCGGGGACGTGGGAGCAGTACTTC.

The rearrangement joins TRBV28 to TRBJ1-4; 8 positions agree with TRBD1. V shed 5 bases and J 5 bases; nucleotides not matched to a gene: 7. The CDR3 consists of 15 residues. Germline loops: CDR1 MDHEN, CDR2 SYDVKM. CDR3 sequence reads: CASSEPRTGNEKLFF. CDR3 bases: TGTGCCAGCAGTGAGCCTAGGACAGGGAATGAAAAACTGTTTTTT.

The rearrangement joins TRBV7-2 to TRBJ1-4; 9 bases line up with TRBD1. J was trimmed by 7 bases and V by 1 base; bases with no gene match: 7. This CDR3 contains 16 residues. Germline V lookup: CDR1 SGHTA, CDR2 FQGNSA. The CDR3 region is CASSLGGRTGVEKLFF. The CDR3 DNA sequence: TGTGCCAGCAGCTTAGGAGGAAGGACAGGGGTTGAAAAACTGTTTTTT. Supplemented by reference TRBV7-2 and TRBJ1-4, the full variable domain reads GAGVSQSPSNKVTEKGKDVELRCDPISGHTALYWYRQSLGQGLEFLIYFQGNSAPDKSGLPSDRFSAERTGGSVSTLTIQRTQQEDSAVYLCASSLGGRTGVEKLFFGSGTQLSVL.

The V and J genes are TRBV27 and TRBJ2-7; 11 nucleotides agree with TRBD2. CDR1 and CDR2 (germline): MNHEY, SMNVEV (reference sequence). V shed 4 bases, J shed 0 bases, and the junction held 8 bases outside the gene matches. This CDR3 comprises 17 residues. The DNA for the CDR3 is TGTGCCAGCAGTTACCGGACTAGCGGGTTGAGCTCCTACGAGCAGTACTTC. Protein: CASSYRTSGLSSYEQYF.

The chain links TRBV9 to TRBJ1-2, with a weak D call TRBD1 (5 bases). Trimming took off 0 bases at V and 2 bases at J, with 8 bases between the two ends. The CDR3 runs to 14 residues. CDR1 SGDLS and CDR2 YYNGEE come from the germline V gene. CDR3 DNA: TGTGCCAGCAGCGTAGTTTCAGGGAACTATGGCTACACCTTC. Translating it yields CASSVVSGNYGYTF. Together with reference TRBV9 and TRBJ1-2, the CDR3 gives the full variable domain: DSGVTQTPKHLITATGQRVTLRCSPRSGDLSVYWYQQSLDQGLQFLIQYYNGEERAKGNILERFSAQQFPDLHSELNLSSLELGDSALYFCASSVVSGNYGYTFGSGTRLTVV.

J is TRBJ2-1 and V is TRBV29-1; no clear D. The ends were cut back, 4 bases at V and 10 bases at J, with 17 bases in the middle. Germline V gene data show CDR1 as SQVTM and CDR2 as ANQGSEA. The CDR3 has 13 residues. In DNA, the CDR3 is TGCAGCGTTGGTGGGCGACCGTCCCTGGAGCAGTTCTTC. It specifies CSVGGRPSLEQFF.

The V gene is TRBV7-8, the J gene TRBJ1-5; no reliable D call. The CDR3 loop spans 15 amino acids. V was clipped by 2 bases and J by 0 bases, with 8 bases between them. Germline V gene lookup returns CDR1 SGHVS and CDR2 FQNEAQ. In nucleotides, the CDR3 is TGTGCCAGCAGCTTACGGGGAAATAGCAATCAGCCCCAGCATTTT. As protein: CASSLRGNSNQPQHF.

This clone was seen once. V gene TRBV7-9 combines with J gene TRBJ2-7, with D possibly being TRBD1 or TRBD2 (5 bases each). Per germline, CDR1 SEHNR and CDR2 FQNEAQ (reference sequence). The CDR3 sequence is 13 residues long. The V end lost 5 bases, the J end lost 6 bases, and 14 bases lay between the germline ends. Here the CDR3 reads CASSPQGPTEQYF. CDR3 DNA sequence: TGTGCCAGCAGCCCCCAGGGACCGACCGAGCAGTACTTC.

V is TRBV6-2 or TRBV6-3 and J is TRBJ1-5, with D possibly matching TRBD1 (6 bases). Germline assignment: CDR1 MNHEY and CDR2 SVGEGT. This CDR3 has 15 residues. V lost 6 bases and J 4 bases, leaving 16 bases between the germline ends. This CDR3 reads CASSPFRQENQPQHF. CDR3 DNA: TGTGCCAGCAGCCCCTTCCGACAGGAGAATCAGCCCCAGCATTTT.

CDR3 sequence reads: CAISSTGGGYGYTF. Here the CDR3 DNA reads TGTGCCATCAGCTCGACAGGGGGCGGCTATGGCTACACCTTC. The chain recombines TRBV10-3 with TRBJ1-2, with TRBD1 identical over 10 bases. Germline V gene lookup returns CDR1 ENHRY and CDR2 SYGVKD. The junction had 5 bases not matched to a gene; V was cut back by 6 bases and J by 4 bases. CDR3 length: 14 residues.

The J gene is TRBJ2-3, the V gene TRBV11-2; 7 nucleotides agree with TRBD1. Germline CDR1 is SGHAT and CDR2 is FQNNGV. CDR3 length: 16 amino acids. After removal of 5 bases from V and 7 bases from J, the junction contained 15 bases not matched to a gene. In DNA, the CDR3 is TGTGCCAGCAGCCAGAGACAGGGAACAATCCTCAATACGCAGTATTTT. This encodes CASSQRQGTILNTQYF.

The rearrangement links TRBV3-1 (or the pseudogene TRBV3-2) to TRBJ2-3; 7 nucleotides line up with TRBD2. CDR1 is LGHDT and CDR2 is YNNKEL in the germline V gene (reference sequence). This CDR3 region has 15 residues. The J segment lost 0 bases and the V segment lost 4 bases, leaving 4 bases of the junction unmatched. The CDR3 loop reads CASSRGGGSTDTQYF. DNA of the CDR3: TGTGCCAGCAGCCGCGGCGGGGGAAGCACAGATACGCAGTATTTT.

V gene TRBV3-1 (or the pseudogene TRBV3-2) combines with J gene TRBJ2-2; 9 bases are shared with TRBD2. This CDR3 has 16 residues. Germline loops: CDR1 LGHDT, CDR2 YNNKEL (reference sequence). The V segment lost 4 bases and the J segment 3 bases; nucleotides outside the gene matches: 6. The chain's CDR3 is CASSPPGTSYTGELFF. The CDR3 nucleotides are TGTGCCAGCAGCCCACCCGGGACTAGCTACACCGGGGAGCTGTTTTTT.